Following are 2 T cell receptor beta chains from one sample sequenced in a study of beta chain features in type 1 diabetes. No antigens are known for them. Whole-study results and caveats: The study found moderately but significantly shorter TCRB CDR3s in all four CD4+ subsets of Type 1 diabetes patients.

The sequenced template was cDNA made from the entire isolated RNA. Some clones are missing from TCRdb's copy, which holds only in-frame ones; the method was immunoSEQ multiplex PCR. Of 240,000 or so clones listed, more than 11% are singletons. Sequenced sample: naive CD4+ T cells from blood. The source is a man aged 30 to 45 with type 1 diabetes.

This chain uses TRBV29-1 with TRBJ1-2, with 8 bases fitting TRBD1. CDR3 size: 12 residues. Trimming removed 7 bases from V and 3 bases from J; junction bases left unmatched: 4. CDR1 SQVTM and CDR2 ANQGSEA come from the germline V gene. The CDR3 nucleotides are TGCAGCGCCGGGACAGGAGACTATGGCTACACCTTC. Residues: CSAGTGDYGYTF.

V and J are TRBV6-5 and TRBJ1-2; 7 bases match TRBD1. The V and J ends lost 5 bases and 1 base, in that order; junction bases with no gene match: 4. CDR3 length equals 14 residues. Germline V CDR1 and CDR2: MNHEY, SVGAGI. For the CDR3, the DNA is TGTGCCAGCAGTGAAAGGGACAGTAACTATGGCTACACCTTC. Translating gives CASSERDSNYGYTF.